The 19 T cell receptor beta chains given below trace back to one sample, sequenced in a study of blood T cell repertoires in COVID-19. Method: immunoSEQ multiplex PCR; TCRdb's copy keeps in-frame clones and lacks some. Of roughly 200,000 clones in the sample, 86% were seen once. Sequencing was performed on peripheral blood. All receptors derive from a woman aged 25-40 years with active or convalescent COVID-19.

The chain uses TRBV11-3 and TRBJ2-1, with D possibly TRBD1 on 6 matching bases. The CDR3 is 12 amino acids. Trimming pared 5 bases from V and 9 bases from J, leaving 11 bases between. Germline V gene sequence: CDR1 SGHNT, CDR2 YENEEA. This CDR3 reads CASSLDRFEQFF. The CDR3, as DNA: TGTGCCAGCAGCCTCGACAGGTTTGAGCAGTTCTTC.

The chain links TRBV5-6 to TRBJ1-2; TRBD1 aligns across 7 bases. V was pared by 3 bases and J by 8 bases, with 10 bases of the junction left unmatched. This CDR3 region has 14 residues. Germline CDR1 SGHDT, CDR2 YYEEEE. CDR3 residues: CASSSPGGLSGYTF. CDR3 sequence (DNA): TGTGCCAGCAGCTCCCCAGGGGGGCTATCCGGCTACACCTTC.

This rearrangement joins TRBV4-2 to TRBJ2-7, with D perhaps matching TRBD1 (5 bases). With 2 bases removed from V and 0 bases from J, the gap between germline ends came to 14 bases. CDR1 is LGHNA, CDR2 YNFKEQ, per germline. The CDR3 contains 16 residues. The CDR3: CASSQMSTASSYEQYF. CDR3 sequence (DNA): TGTGCCAGCAGCCAAATGTCGACAGCGAGCTCCTACGAGCAGTACTTC.

The rearrangement joins TRBV7-2 to TRBJ1-6, with D perhaps TRBD1 (5 bases). This CDR3 contains 13 residues. CDR1 and CDR2 (germline): SGHTA, FQGNSA. Trimming took off 1 base at V and 10 bases at J, with 8 bases between the two ends. CDR3 sequence reads: CASSLEGNSPLHF. The CDR3 DNA sequence: TGTGCCAGCAGCTTAGAGGGGAACTCACCCCTCCACTTT. The full variable domain, completed using reference TRBV7-2 and TRBJ1-6, is GAGVSQSPSNKVTEKGKDVELRCDPISGHTALYWYRQSLGQGLEFLIYFQGNSAPDKSGLPSDRFSAERTGGSVSTLTIQRTQQEDSAVYLCASSLEGNSPLHFGNGTRLTVT.

The chain recombines TRBV4-1 with TRBJ1-2, with D perhaps TRBD1 (5 bases). This CDR3 is 18 amino acids long. The V gene lost 0 bases and the J gene lost 0 bases, with 17 bases spanning the gap. Germline V gene lookup returns CDR1 MGHRA and CDR2 YSYEKL. The CDR3 bases are TGCGCCAGCAGCCAAGATACGGGGGTCGGCAGAACTAACTATGGCTACACCTTC. It yields the protein CASSQDTGVGRTNYGYTF.

This clone has just one count. The chain couples TRBV6-1 to TRBJ1-2; D is possibly TRBD1 (5 bases). Trimming cost V 0 bases and J 3 bases, with 5 bases left between them. The CDR3 is made up of 13 amino acids. Germline assignment: CDR1 MNHNS and CDR2 SASEGT. The CDR3 is CASSEAGDYGYTF. For the CDR3, the DNA is TGTGCCAGCAGTGAAGCAGGGGACTATGGCTACACCTTC.

This clone occurred a few times. The V and J genes are TRBV7-9 and TRBJ1-1; D is uncertain. This CDR3 comprises 12 residues. Trimming shortened V by 1 base and J by 6 bases, and 6 bases separated the two germline ends. CDR1 and CDR2 (germline): SEHNR, FQNEAQ (reference sequence). CDR3 protein: CASSLVAAEAFF. As DNA, the CDR3 is TGTGCCAGCAGCTTAGTTGCAGCTGAAGCTTTCTTT.

V and J are TRBV30 and TRBJ2-7; 7 nucleotides align to TRBD1. CDR3 length: 12 residues. V trimming: 1 base; J trimming: 3 bases; junction bases outside the gene matches: 0. Germline V gene lookup returns CDR1 GTSNPN and CDR2 SVGIG (reference sequence). The CDR3 protein is CAWSGDSYEQYF. The DNA for the CDR3 is TGTGCCTGGAGTGGGGACAGCTACGAGCAGTACTTC.

V gene TRBV6-5 combines with J gene TRBJ1-6; D may be TRBD1 (6 bases). The CDR3 has 13 residues. V was trimmed by 5 bases and J by 9 bases, leaving 11 bases between them. Germline V gene lookup returns CDR1 MNHEY and CDR2 SVGAGI. The CDR3, as DNA: TGTGCCAGCAGTCCCTCAGGGGTTTCACCCCTCCACTTT. It specifies CASSPSGVSPLHF.

V is TRBV3-1 (or the pseudogene TRBV3-2) and J is TRBJ1-2; D unresolved. The V end lost 2 bases, the J end lost 3 bases, and 7 bases lay between the germline ends. The CDR3 runs 13 residues. Germline V lookup: CDR1 LGHDT, CDR2 YNNKEL (reference sequence). The CDR3 coding sequence is TGTGCCAGCAGCCAAATTCATCACTATGGCTACACCTTC. It translates to CASSQIHHYGYTF.

This chain links TRBV5-1 with TRBJ2-5; D is possibly TRBD2 (5 bases). V was cut by 0 bases and J by 9 bases, with 24 bases left in between. The CDR3 covers 17 residues. CDR1 and CDR2 from the germline V gene are SGHRS and YFSETQ. For the CDR3, the DNA is TGCGCCAGCAGCTTGGAAGGCGGGCACCCGAGTCCATCGGCCCAGTACTTC. Translation: CASSLEGGHPSPSAQYF. Complete variable domain (other parts from reference TRBV5-1 and TRBJ2-5): KAGVTQTPRYLIKTRGQQVTLSCSPISGHRSVSWYQQTPGQGLQFLFEYFSETQRNKGNFPGRFSGRQFSNSRSEMNVSTLELGDSALYLCASSLEGGHPSPSAQYFGPGTRLLVL.

V is TRBV19 and J is TRBJ1-2; 9 nucleotides match TRBD1. The CDR3 loop spans 18 amino acids. Germline V gives CDR1 LNHDA, CDR2 SQIVND (reference sequence). The V and J ends lost 3 bases and 7 bases, in that order; junction bases with no gene match: 18. The CDR3 is CASSISHWPRDRVAGYTF. DNA of the CDR3: TGTGCCAGTAGTATTTCCCACTGGCCGCGGGACAGGGTTGCTGGCTACACCTTC.

This chain uses TRBV5-1 with TRBJ1-1; 8 bases are a match to TRBD1. The V gene end was trimmed by 3 bases and the J gene end by 0 bases; junction bases not matched to a gene: 4. The CDR3 sequence is 15 residues long. Germline loops: CDR1 SGHRS, CDR2 YFSETQ. CDR3 region: CASSSGQGMNTEAFF. The CDR3 DNA reads as TGCGCCAGCAGCTCTGGACAGGGAATGAACACTGAAGCTTTCTTT.

J is TRBJ2-7 and V is TRBV11-2; 8 nucleotides align to TRBD2. The CDR3 consists of 16 residues. With 4 bases clipped from V and 1 base from J, the junction kept 9 bases outside the gene matches. Germline values: CDR1 SGHAT, CDR2 FQNNGV. The CDR3 nucleotides read TGTGCCAGCAGCTCCCCGGCTAGCGGGCAGTCCTACGAGCAGTACTTC. This codes for CASSSPASGQSYEQYF.

J is TRBJ1-1 and V is TRBV7-9; a possible D gene is TRBD1 (6 bases). CDR3 length: 15 residues. Germline V gives CDR1 SEHNR, CDR2 FQNEAQ (reference sequence). Trimming took 5 bases from V and 5 from J, leaving 18 bases between them. The CDR3 protein is CASSDSRGGGTEAFF. The CDR3 bases are TGTGCCAGCAGCGATTCTAGGGGGGGAGGAACTGAAGCTTTCTTT.

The rearrangement uses TRBV14 and TRBJ2-1; D may be TRBD2 (5 bases). The CDR3 is made up of 15 amino acids. The V gene's germline CDR1 is SGHDN and CDR2 FVKESK. Trimming left V 6 bases short and J 2 bases short, with 14 bases between. CDR3 DNA: TGTGCCAGCAGTCTTGCCGTGACTACCTACAATGAGCAGTTCTTC. This translates into CASSLAVTTYNEQFF.

J is TRBJ2-7 and V is TRBV7-2; 11 bases match TRBD2. CDR1 and CDR2 (germline): SGHTA, FQGNSA. The CDR3 contains 16 residues. J lost 6 bases, V lost 0 bases, and 7 bases had no gene match. The CDR3 loop is CASSLALAGGAGEQYF. The CDR3 DNA sequence: TGTGCCAGCAGCTTAGCGCTAGCGGGAGGCGCGGGCGAGCAGTACTTC. The full variable domain, completed using reference TRBV7-2 and TRBJ2-7, is GAGVSQSPSNKVTEKGKDVELRCDPISGHTALYWYRQSLGQGLEFLIYFQGNSAPDKSGLPSDRFSAERTGGSVSTLTIQRTQQEDSAVYLCASSLALAGGAGEQYFGPGTRLTVT.

The chain employs TRBV6-5 and TRBJ1-2; D might be TRBD1 (6 bases). The CDR3 contains 15 residues. The germline V and J ends were trimmed by 6 bases and 7 bases, with 21 bases remaining between them. Germline CDR1 MNHEY, CDR2 SVGAGI. The CDR3, as DNA: TGTGCCAGCAGGCCATTAGGACAGTCGATAGGTGGCTACACCTTC. Residues: CASRPLGQSIGGYTF.

The rearrangement joins TRBV24-1 to TRBJ1-4; D is ambiguous. This CDR3 contains 14 residues. V gave up 3 bases and J gave up 7 bases, with 11 bases separating them. Germline assignment: CDR1 KGHDR and CDR2 SFDVKD. CDR3 bases: TGTGCCACCAGTGATAGTTATGGGAGTGAAAAACTGTTTTTT. Protein product: CATSDSYGSEKLFF.